This T cell receptor beta chain was identified during a study of blood T cell repertoires in COVID-19. The wider study: Spain, Italy and the United States supplied samples that represented acute and convalescent COVID-19. Sources were T cells, B-cell-depleted T cells, or PBMCs; the material itself was cDNA or gDNA.

Under the authors' procedure: Estimated nucleated cell counts came from reference gene primer amplification. Clones were read by immunoSEQ multiplex PCR, and TCRdb kept only the in-frame ones, dropping some. V and J calls and clone size are given by that table; D and trimming were obtained from the DNA. The data show more than 95,000 clones, roughly 90% seen once. The germline V gene encodes CDR1 GTSNPN and CDR2 SVGIG (reference sequence). CDR3 length: 13 residues. Between the trimmed V and J ends, which lost 4 bases and 4 bases, there was a span of 10 bases. The gene calls are TRBV30 and TRBJ1-4, with D perhaps TRBD1 (5 bases). The clonotype originates from a man aged 50 to 59 with acute or convalescent COVID-19. Sample: peripheral blood. CDR3 in DNA: TGTGCCTGGACCAGACAGTTTAATGAAAAACTGTTTTTT. Translated, it gives CAWTRQFNEKLFF.